The 14 T cell receptor beta chains presented below share a single source sample, sequenced in a study of Graves' ophthalmopathy and Graves' hyperthyroidism. Amplified TCR beta CDR3 regions were obtained using RNA transcripts as template. Second-round multiplex PCR came after a first-round RT-PCR that employed HTBI primers. TCRdb fed the multiplex PCR reads into MiXCR, producing one record per CDR3 protein. This sample has 900,000 to 1,200,000 distinct CDR3 sequences, with around a third found just once. Input material: peripheral blood or thyroid tissue (not recorded which). All receptors come from an adult man with Graves' hyperthyroidism.

V and J are TRBV11-2 and TRBJ1-1, with unresolved D. Trimming took off 5 bases at V and 1 base at J, with 14 bases between the two ends. This CDR3 is built from 15 residues. Germline CDR1 SGHAT, CDR2 FQNNGV. In DNA, the CDR3 is TGTGCCAGCAGCCAGGTGGGCTGGGGGAACACTGAAGCTTTCTTT. As protein: CASSQVGWGNTEAFF.

As to this clonotype: The conserved final phenylalanine or tryptophan is absent from the CDR3, which likely points to a read error. It is unclear where the CDR3 begins or ends on the DNA, so no DNA is shown, and the CDR3 is as TCRdb lists it. This chain uses TRBV6-5 with TRBJ1-4. In germline, CDR1 is MNHEY, CDR2 SVGAGI. The CDR3 numbers 8 amino acids, ends counted. CDR3 sequence: CASSYSRQ.

As DNA, the CDR3 is TGTGCCAGCATGACGGATCCGTACTACGAGCAGTACTTC. This encodes CASMTDPYYEQYF. The chain recombines TRBV6-2 or TRBV6-3 with TRBJ2-7; D call uncertain. The CDR3 is 13 residues long. From germline, CDR1 is MNHEY and CDR2 SVGEGT. The V and J ends lost 7 bases and 3 bases respectively, with 13 bases between them.

This clonotype was seen more than once but under ten times. An end of the junction does not agree with germline; a read error may underlie this. The chain combines TRBV10-3 with TRBJ2-7, with D possibly TRBD2 on 5 matching bases. Germline V gives CDR1 ENHRY, CDR2 SYGVKD. The CDR3 totals 14 residues. The CDR3 loop reads CASSENGLPYEQYF. The CDR3 DNA sequence: TGTGCCAGCAGTGAGAACGGACTCCCCTACGAGCAGTACTTC.

Only a few counts were recorded for this clonotype. The V and J genes are TRBV14 and TRBJ1-1; perhaps TRBD1 as D (5 bases). This CDR3 comprises 17 residues. CDR1 SGHDN and CDR2 FVKESK come from the germline V gene. Trimming shortened V by 0 bases and J by 1 base, and 15 bases separated the two germline ends. The chain's CDR3 is CASSQDPGGLPNTEAFF. The CDR3 DNA reads as TGTGCCAGCAGCCAAGATCCGGGGGGACTACCGAACACTGAAGCTTTCTTT.

This clonotype has ten or more counts. The rearrangement joins TRBV2 to TRBJ1-5, with D unclear. Trimming pared 4 bases from V and 2 bases from J, leaving 9 bases between. CDR3 length: 14 amino acids. From germline, CDR1 is SNHLY and CDR2 FYNNEI. CDR3 coding DNA: TGTGCCAGCAGTGTAGGATGGGGCAATCAGCCCCAGCATTTT. It translates to CASSVGWGNQPQHF.

This clonotype has at least ten counts. CDR3 sequence: CSVLTRGYTF. Here the CDR3 DNA reads TGCAGCGTGCTGACGCGTGGCTACACCTTC. This sequence joins TRBV29-1 and TRBJ1-2; D is ambiguous. The germline gives CDR1 SQVTM, CDR2 ANQGSEA. The CDR3 covers 10 residues. The V and J ends lost 6 bases and 7 bases respectively, with 9 bases between them.

This clonotype was counted ten times or more. The gene calls are TRBV2 and TRBJ2-7; perhaps TRBD1 as D (6 bases). The V gene's germline CDR1 is SNHLY and CDR2 FYNNEI. Trimming took off 4 bases at V and 11 bases at J, with 18 bases between the two ends. The CDR3 contains 13 residues. CDR3 residues: CASSGEVTGLEYF. Written as DNA, the CDR3 is TGTGCCAGCAGTGGAGAAGTTACAGGGCTGGAGTACTTC.

This chain links TRBV25-1 with TRBJ2-7; the match to TRBD1 covers 8 bases. V was pared by 10 bases and J by 5 bases, with 16 bases of the junction left unmatched. CDR3 size: 15 residues. Germline V gives CDR1 MGHDK, CDR2 SYGVNS. The CDR3 protein is CATNQAPIQGDEQYF. In DNA, the CDR3 is TGTGCCACCAACCAGGCTCCTATACAGGGGGACGAGCAGTACTTC.

Many counts were recorded for this clonotype. The rearrangement joins TRBV20-1 to TRBJ2-5, with D uncertain. The CDR3 spans 13 residues. Germline lookup yields CDR1 DFQATT and CDR2 SNEGSKA (reference sequence). V lost 4 bases and J 7 bases, leaving 16 bases between the germline ends. As DNA, the CDR3 is TGCAGTGCTATCTCGGACCGACCTCGGACCCAGTACTTC. Translating it yields CSAISDRPRTQYF.

This chain connects TRBV19 to TRBJ1-2; 8 bases are a match to TRBD1. This CDR3 spans 13 amino acids. Germline CDR1 and CDR2: LNHDA and SQIVND (reference sequence). Trimming cost V 4 bases and J 5 bases; bases outside gene matches: 3. The CDR3 coding sequence is TGTGCCAGTAGTAGGGGGACAGGATATGGCTACACCTTC. Protein sequence: CASSRGTGYGYTF.

CDR3 protein: CASSFDRVSTEAFF. The DNA for the CDR3 is TGCGCCAGCAGCTTTGACAGGGTATCTACTGAAGCTTTCTTT. The gene calls are TRBV4-3 and TRBJ1-1; 7 bases fit TRBD1. Per the germline V gene, CDR1 is LGHNA and CDR2 is YSLEER. This CDR3 contains 14 residues. V was pared by 5 bases and J by 5 bases, with 8 bases of the junction left unmatched.

This clonotype was seen a handful of times. J is TRBJ1-5 and V is TRBV2, with 10 positions matching TRBD1. Losses at the gene ends were 7 bases for V and 5 bases for J; bases not matched to a gene: 20. From germline, CDR1 is SNHLY and CDR2 FYNNEI. The length of the CDR3 is 19 residues. The CDR3 region is CASTPTRTRQGARDQPQHF. The CDR3 DNA reads as TGTGCCAGCACCCCCACCCGGACTCGACAGGGGGCAAGGGATCAGCCCCAGCATTTT.

In its sample, this clonotype was seen many times. The genes are TRBV25-1 and TRBJ2-7, with 11 bases fitting TRBD1. Germline CDR1 reads MGHDK; CDR2 reads SYGVNS. The V gene end was trimmed by 3 bases and the J gene end by 6 bases; junction bases not matched to a gene: 4. The length of the CDR3 is 14 residues. CDR3 amino acids: CASSDRDRGSEQYF. CDR3 bases: TGTGCCAGCAGTGACCGGGACAGGGGGAGCGAGCAGTACTTC.